This T cell receptor (beta chain) was retrieved from a study of cytomegalovirus exposure and HLA in healthy donors. CDR3 length equals 14 residues. Trimming cost V 3 bases and J 13 bases; bases outside gene matches: 10. Germline assignment: CDR1 LGHNA and CDR2 YSLEER. Note on this clone: Its antigen is as yet unknown.

The primer mix had 60 Vbeta and 13 Jbeta primers. Repertoires were generated with immunoSEQ multiplex PCR, while TCRdb's copy carries only in-frame clones and drops some. The data contain under 170,000 clones, around 60% of them seen just once; the ten biggest clones take up about 7.1%. General study results and limits: Some V segments could not be told apart, so they were left out, TRBV6-2 and TRBV6-3 among them. DRB1 had the most TCR associations and HLA-C the fewest, a later analysis found, with rates varying by HLA locus. Trimming of TCR beta V- and J-genes showed a link, identified in a later analysis, to a missense DCLRE1C variant.

The J gene is TRBJ2-1, the V gene TRBV4-3; 9 positions agree with TRBD2. The material sequenced was PBMCs. This TCR derives from an older woman in good health and CMV-seropositive. CDR3 nucleotide sequence: TGCGCCAGCAGCCAGGCTGGGCTAGCGGGACTCCAGTTCTTC. Translated: CASSQAGLAGLQFF.